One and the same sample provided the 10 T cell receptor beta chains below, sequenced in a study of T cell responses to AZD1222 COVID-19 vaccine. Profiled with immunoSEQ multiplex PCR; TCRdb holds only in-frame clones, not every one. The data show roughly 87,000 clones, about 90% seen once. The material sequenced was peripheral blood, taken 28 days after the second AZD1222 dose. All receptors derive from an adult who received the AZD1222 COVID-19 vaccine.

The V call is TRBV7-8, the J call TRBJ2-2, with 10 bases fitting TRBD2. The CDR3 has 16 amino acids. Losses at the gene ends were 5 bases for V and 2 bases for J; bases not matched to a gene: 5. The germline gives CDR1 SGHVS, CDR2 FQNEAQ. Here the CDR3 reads CASSLSGRYNTGELFF. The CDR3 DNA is TGTGCCAGCAGCCTTAGCGGGAGGTACAACACCGGGGAGCTGTTTTTT.

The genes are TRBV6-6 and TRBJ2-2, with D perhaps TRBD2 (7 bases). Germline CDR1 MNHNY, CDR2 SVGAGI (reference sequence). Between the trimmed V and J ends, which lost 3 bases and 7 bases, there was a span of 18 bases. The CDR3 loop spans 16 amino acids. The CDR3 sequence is CASSYATGGANGELFF. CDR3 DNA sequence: TGTGCCAGCAGTTATGCCACGGGGGGCGCAAACGGGGAGCTGTTTTTT.

This CDR3 reads CASSLAPEGTGNTIYF. DNA for the CDR3: TGTGCCAGCAGCTTAGCCCCGGAGGGTACTGGAAACACCATATATTTT. This rearrangement joins TRBV7-6 to TRBJ1-3; D unresolved. This CDR3 has 16 amino acids. The ends were cut back, 0 bases at V and 2 bases at J, with 11 bases in the middle. From germline, CDR1 is SGHVS and CDR2 FNYEAQ.

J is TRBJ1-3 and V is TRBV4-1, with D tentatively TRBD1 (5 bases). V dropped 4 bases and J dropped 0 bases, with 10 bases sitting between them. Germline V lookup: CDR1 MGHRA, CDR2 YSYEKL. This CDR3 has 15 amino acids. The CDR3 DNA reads TGCGCCAGCAGCCGTGGGACTTACTCTGGAAACACCATATATTTT. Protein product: CASSRGTYSGNTIYF.

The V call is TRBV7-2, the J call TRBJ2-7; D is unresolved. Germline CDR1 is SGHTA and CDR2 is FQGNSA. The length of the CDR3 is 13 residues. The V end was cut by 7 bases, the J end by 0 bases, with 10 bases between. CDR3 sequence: CASTSWGSYEQYF. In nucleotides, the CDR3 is TGTGCCAGCACCTCTTGGGGCTCCTACGAGCAGTACTTC.

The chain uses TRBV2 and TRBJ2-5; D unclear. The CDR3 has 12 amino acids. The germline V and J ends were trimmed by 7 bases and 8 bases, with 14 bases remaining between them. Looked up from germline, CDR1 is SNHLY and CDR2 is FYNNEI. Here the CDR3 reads CASTLLSATQYF. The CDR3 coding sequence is TGTGCCAGCACCCTCCTCTCGGCTACCCAGTACTTC.

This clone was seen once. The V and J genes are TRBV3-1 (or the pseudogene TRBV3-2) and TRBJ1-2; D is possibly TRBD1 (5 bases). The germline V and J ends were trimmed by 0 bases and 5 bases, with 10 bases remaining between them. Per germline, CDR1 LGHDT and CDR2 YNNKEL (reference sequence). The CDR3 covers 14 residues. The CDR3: CASSQDLAGYGYTF. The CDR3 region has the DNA TGTGCCAGCAGCCAAGATTTGGCAGGGTATGGCTACACCTTC.

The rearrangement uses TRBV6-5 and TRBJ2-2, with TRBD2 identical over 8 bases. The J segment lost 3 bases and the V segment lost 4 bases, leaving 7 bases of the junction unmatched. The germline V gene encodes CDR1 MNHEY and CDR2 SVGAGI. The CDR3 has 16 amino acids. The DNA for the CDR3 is TGTGCCAGCAGTTCAAGGCCAGCGGGAGACACCGGGGAGCTGTTTTTT. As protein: CASSSRPAGDTGELFF.

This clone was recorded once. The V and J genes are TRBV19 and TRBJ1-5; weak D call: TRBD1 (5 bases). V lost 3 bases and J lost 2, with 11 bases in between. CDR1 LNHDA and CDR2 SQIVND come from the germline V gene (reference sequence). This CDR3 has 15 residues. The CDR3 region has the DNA TGTGCCAGTAGTATTTCAGGGCCCGGCAATCAGCCCCAGCATTTT. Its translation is CASSISGPGNQPQHF.

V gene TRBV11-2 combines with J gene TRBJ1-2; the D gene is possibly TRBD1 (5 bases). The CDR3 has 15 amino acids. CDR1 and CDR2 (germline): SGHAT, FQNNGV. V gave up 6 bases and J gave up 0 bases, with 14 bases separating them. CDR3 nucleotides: TGTGCCAGCAGTCGCGAGGGGCTACCTAACTATGGCTACACCTTC. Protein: CASSREGLPNYGYTF.